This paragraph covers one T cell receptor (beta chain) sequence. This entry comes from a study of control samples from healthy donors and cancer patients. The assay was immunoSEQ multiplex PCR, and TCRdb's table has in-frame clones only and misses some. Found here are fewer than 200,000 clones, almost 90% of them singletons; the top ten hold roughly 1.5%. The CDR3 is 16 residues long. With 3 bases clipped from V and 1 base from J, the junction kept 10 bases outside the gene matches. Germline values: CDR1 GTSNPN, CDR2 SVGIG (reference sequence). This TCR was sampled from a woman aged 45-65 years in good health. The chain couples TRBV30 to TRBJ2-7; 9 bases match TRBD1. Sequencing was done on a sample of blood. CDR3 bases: TGTGCCTGGAGGGCCGCAATCGGGACAGGGTCCTACGAGCAGTACTTC. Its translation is CAWRAAIGTGSYEQYF.